Following are 14 T cell receptor beta chains from one sample sequenced in a study of control samples from healthy donors and cancer patients. Method: immunoSEQ multiplex PCR; TCRdb's copy keeps in-frame clones and lacks some. The profile shows roughly 130,000 clones, 75% to 95% of them singletons. Sequencing was done on a sample of blood. The source of these receptors is a man aged 18 to 30 in good health.

This chain uses TRBV6-1 with TRBJ1-5; no clear D gene. Trimming took off 0 bases at V and 1 base at J, with 16 bases between the two ends. The CDR3 has 18 amino acids. Germline loops: CDR1 MNHNS, CDR2 SASEGT. This chain's CDR3 is CASSEAGFWQTSNQPQHF. CDR3 bases: TGTGCCAGCAGTGAAGCTGGTTTCTGGCAGACAAGCAATCAGCCCCAGCATTTT.

This chain connects TRBV5-4 to TRBJ1-1; D may be TRBD1 (6 bases). This CDR3 contains 15 residues. The V gene's germline CDR1 is SGHNT and CDR2 YYREEE (reference sequence). Trimming cost V 2 bases and J 1 base, with 12 bases left between them. The CDR3 bases are TGTGCCAGCAGCTTACAGGGCCTATGGAACACTGAAGCTTTCTTT. It encodes CASSLQGLWNTEAFF.

The rearrangement uses TRBV11-2 and TRBJ2-3; D tentatively fits TRBD1 or TRBD2 (5 bases each). This CDR3 has 15 amino acids. The germline gives CDR1 SGHAT, CDR2 FQNNGV. Trimming removed 10 bases at V and 2 bases at J, with 19 bases between. CDR3 protein: CATSFPGPTTDTQYF. In DNA form, the CDR3 reads TGTGCCACGAGCTTTCCGGGACCCACCACAGATACGCAGTATTTT.

The V gene is TRBV5-6, the J gene TRBJ2-1; D is unclear. CDR1 and CDR2 from the germline V gene are SGHDT and YYEEEE. Trimming stripped 1 base from V and 7 bases from J, with 9 bases between. This CDR3 is 13 amino acids long. The CDR3 DNA reads TGTGCCAGCAGCTTGATGGGGTCGAATGAGCAGTTCTTC. Its protein is CASSLMGSNEQFF. The full variable domain, completed using reference TRBV5-6 and TRBJ2-1, is DAGVTQSPTHLIKTRGQQVTLRCSPKSGHDTVSWYQQALGQGPQFIFQYYEEEERQRGNFPDRFSGHQFPNYSSELNVNALLLGDSALYLCASSLMGSNEQFFGPGTRLTVL.

V gene TRBV19 combines with J gene TRBJ1-2, with 11 bases fitting TRBD1. The CDR3 has 15 amino acids. Germline values: CDR1 LNHDA, CDR2 SQIVND (reference sequence). V lost 1 base and J lost 4; bases outside the gene matches: 2. The CDR3 coding sequence is TGTGCCAGTAGTATAGGGACAGGGGGCGCCTATGGCTACACCTTC. This translates into CASSIGTGGAYGYTF.

This chain links TRBV5-6 with TRBJ1-1, with D perhaps matching TRBD1 (5 bases). Germline V gene sequence: CDR1 SGHDT, CDR2 YYEEEE. Trimming removed 2 bases at V and 4 bases at J, with 18 bases between. This CDR3 contains 16 residues. The CDR3, as DNA: TGTGCCAGCAGCTTATTAAGTACTCAGGGAGGCACTGAAGCTTTCTTT. This encodes CASSLLSTQGGTEAFF.

The CDR3 sequence is CASSNRGQPPDTQYF. CDR3 coding DNA: TGTGCCAGCAGTAACCGGGGGCAACCGCCAGATACGCAGTATTTT. The chain combines TRBV11-2 with TRBJ2-3; D could derive from TRBD1 or TRBD2 (6 bases each). In germline, CDR1 is SGHAT, CDR2 FQNNGV. This CDR3 is built from 15 residues. V lost 6 bases to trimming and J lost 4 bases, with 17 bases between them.

J is TRBJ2-3 and V is TRBV19; 11 bases align to TRBD2. V shed 6 bases, J shed 6 bases, and the junction held 5 bases outside the gene matches. Germline CDR1 is LNHDA and CDR2 is SQIVND (reference sequence). There are 14 residues in the CDR3. CDR3 nucleotides: TGTGCCAGTAGCAGACTAGCGGGGAGTGATACGCAGTATTTT. This sequence encodes CASSRLAGSDTQYF.

The sample holds one count of this clone. The chain combines TRBV3-1 (or the pseudogene TRBV3-2) with TRBJ2-5, with a weak D call TRBD1 (5 bases). This CDR3 contains 14 residues. Germline V gene sequence: CDR1 LGHDT, CDR2 YNNKEL (reference sequence). The germline V and J ends were trimmed by 4 bases and 4 bases, with 13 bases remaining between them. The CDR3 DNA is TGTGCCAGCAGCCCTAGGACATGGGGAGAGACCCAGTACTTC. Its translation: CASSPRTWGETQYF.

This clone appeared a single time. The chain joins TRBV18 to TRBJ1-1, with D perhaps matching TRBD1 (5 bases). V dropped 3 bases and J dropped 2 bases, with 10 bases sitting between them. The CDR3 has 14 amino acids. The germline CDR1 and CDR2 sequences are KGHSH and LQKENI. CDR3 nucleotide sequence: TGTGCCAGCTCACCCCAACAGGAAAACACTGAAGCTTTCTTT. Translating it yields CASSPQQENTEAFF.

The chain has TRBV5-5 and TRBJ1-5; tentative D call: TRBD1 (5 bases). CDR3 size: 14 residues. Trimming removed 1 base at V and 1 base at J, with 6 bases between. Germline V lookup: CDR1 SGHKS, CDR2 YYEKEE (reference sequence). The CDR3 reads CASSLWGSNQPQHF. The CDR3, as DNA: TGTGCCAGCAGCTTGTGGGGGAGCAATCAGCCCCAGCATTTT.

The CDR3: CASSFLSGELFF. The CDR3 DNA reads TGTGCCAGCAGTTTTCTCAGCGGGGAGCTGTTTTTT. The V call is TRBV27, the J call TRBJ2-2, with D hard to call. The V gene lost 3 bases and the J gene lost 7 bases, with 6 bases spanning the gap. The CDR3 length is 12 residues. The germline CDR1 and CDR2 sequences are MNHEY and SMNVEV (reference sequence).

J is TRBJ2-7 and V is TRBV11-1, with TRBD2 matching 8 bases. The germline V gene has CDR1 SGHAT and CDR2 FQDESV (reference sequence). The CDR3 runs 14 residues. Trimming cost V 1 base and J 2 bases; bases outside gene matches: 1. The DNA for the CDR3 is TGTGCCAGCAGCTTAGTCGGGGGGGCCTACGAGCAGTACTTC. It codes for CASSLVGGAYEQYF.

The chain carries TRBV5-4 and TRBJ2-2, with D perhaps being TRBD1 or TRBD2 (6 bases each). V gave up 1 base and J gave up 4 bases, with 14 bases separating them. The CDR3 consists of 16 residues. CDR1 is SGHNT and CDR2 is YYREEE in the germline V gene (reference sequence). DNA for the CDR3: TGTGCCAGCAGCTTGCTTTCGGGGGCGGGCACCGGGGAGCTGTTTTTT. Amino acid sequence: CASSLLSGAGTGELFF. The variable domain in full, with the rest retrieved from reference TRBV5-4 and TRBJ2-2, is ETGVTQSPTHLIKTRGQQVTLRCSSQSGHNTVSWYQQALGQGPQFIFQYYREEENGRGNFPPRFSGLQFPNYSSELNVNALELDDSALYLCASSLLSGAGTGELFFGEGSRLTVL.